The entry below describes one T cell receptor beta chain. Its antigen is unidentified. Germline values: CDR1 ENHRY, CDR2 SYGVKD. V was clipped by 2 bases and J by 12 bases; unmatched bases: 10. The CDR3 is 14 amino acids. The data were taken from a study of pediatric ulcerative colitis. General study findings and limits: Blood-rectal clonal overlap within each person was significantly higher in ulcerative colitis patients than controls.

Sequencing used immunoSEQ multiplex PCR; TCRdb keeps in-frame clones, though not all of them. The sample carries approximately 9,300 clones, approximately 89% recorded once. No immunosuppressive drugs were given to ulcerative colitis patients before diagnostic colonoscopy. Material: blood. This rearrangement joins TRBV10-3 to TRBJ2-5; 9 bases line up with TRBD2. The receptor was derived from a girl between 5 and 17 years old with moderate ulcerative colitis. The CDR3 reads CAISEERGARFKYF. CDR3 bases: TGTGCCATCAGTGAGGAGCGGGGGGCGCGGTTTAAGTACTTC.